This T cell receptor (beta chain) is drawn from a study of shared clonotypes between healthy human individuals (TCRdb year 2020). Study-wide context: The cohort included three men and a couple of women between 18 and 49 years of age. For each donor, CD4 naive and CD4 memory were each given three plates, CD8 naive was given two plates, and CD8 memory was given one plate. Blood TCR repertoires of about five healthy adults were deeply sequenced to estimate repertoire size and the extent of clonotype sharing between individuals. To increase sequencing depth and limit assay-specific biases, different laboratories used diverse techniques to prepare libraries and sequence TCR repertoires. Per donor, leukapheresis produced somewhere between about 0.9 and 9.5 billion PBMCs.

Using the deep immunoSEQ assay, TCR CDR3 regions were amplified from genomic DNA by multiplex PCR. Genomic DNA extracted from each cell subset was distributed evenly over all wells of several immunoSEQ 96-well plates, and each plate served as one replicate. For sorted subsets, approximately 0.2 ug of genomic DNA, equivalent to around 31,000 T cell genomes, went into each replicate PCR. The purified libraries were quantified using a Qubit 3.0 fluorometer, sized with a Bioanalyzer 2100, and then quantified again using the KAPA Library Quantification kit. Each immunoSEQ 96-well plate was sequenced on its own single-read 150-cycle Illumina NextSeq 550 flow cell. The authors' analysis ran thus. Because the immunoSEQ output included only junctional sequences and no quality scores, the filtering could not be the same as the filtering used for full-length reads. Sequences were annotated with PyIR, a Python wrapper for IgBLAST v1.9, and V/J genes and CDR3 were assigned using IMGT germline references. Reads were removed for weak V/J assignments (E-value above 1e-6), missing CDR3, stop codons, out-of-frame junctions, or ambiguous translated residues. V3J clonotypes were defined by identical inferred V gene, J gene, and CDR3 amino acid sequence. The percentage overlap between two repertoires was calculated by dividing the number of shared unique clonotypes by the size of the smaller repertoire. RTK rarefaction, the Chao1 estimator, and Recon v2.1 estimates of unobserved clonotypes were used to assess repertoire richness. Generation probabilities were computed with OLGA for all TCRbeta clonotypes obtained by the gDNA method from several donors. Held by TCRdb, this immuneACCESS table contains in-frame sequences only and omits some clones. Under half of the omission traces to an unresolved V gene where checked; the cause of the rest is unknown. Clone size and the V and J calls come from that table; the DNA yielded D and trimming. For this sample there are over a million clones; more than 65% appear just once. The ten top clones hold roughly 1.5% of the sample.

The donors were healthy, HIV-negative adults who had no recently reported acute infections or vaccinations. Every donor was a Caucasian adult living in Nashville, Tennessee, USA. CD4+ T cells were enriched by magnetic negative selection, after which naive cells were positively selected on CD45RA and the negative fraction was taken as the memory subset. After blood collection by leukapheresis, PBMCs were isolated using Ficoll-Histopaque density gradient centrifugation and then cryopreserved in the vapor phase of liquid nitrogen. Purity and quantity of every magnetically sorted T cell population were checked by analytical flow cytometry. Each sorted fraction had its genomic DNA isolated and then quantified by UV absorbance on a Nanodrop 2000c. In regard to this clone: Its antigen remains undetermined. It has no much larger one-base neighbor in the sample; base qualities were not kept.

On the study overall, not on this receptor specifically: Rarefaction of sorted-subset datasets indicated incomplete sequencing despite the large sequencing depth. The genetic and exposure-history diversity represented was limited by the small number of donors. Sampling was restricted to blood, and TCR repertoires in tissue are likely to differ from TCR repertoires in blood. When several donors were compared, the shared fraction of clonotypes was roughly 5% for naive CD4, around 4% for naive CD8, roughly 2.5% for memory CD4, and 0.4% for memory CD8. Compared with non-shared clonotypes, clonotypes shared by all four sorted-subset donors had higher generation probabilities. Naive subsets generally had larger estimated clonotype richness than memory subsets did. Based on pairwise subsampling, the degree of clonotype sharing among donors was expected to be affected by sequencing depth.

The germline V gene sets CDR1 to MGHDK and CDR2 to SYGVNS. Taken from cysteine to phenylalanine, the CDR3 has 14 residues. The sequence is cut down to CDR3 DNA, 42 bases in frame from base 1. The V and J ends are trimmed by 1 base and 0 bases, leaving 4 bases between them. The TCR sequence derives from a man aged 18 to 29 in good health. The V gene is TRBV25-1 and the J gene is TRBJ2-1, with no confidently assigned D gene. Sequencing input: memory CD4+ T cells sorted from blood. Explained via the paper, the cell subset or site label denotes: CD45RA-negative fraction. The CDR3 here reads CASSESNSYNEQFF. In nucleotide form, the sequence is TGTGCCAGCAGTGAATCCAACTCCTACAATGAGCAGTTCTTC.